This T cell receptor beta chain was recorded in a study of CD8+CD57+ T cells in acquired aplastic anemia. Study context: The mean DNA yield obtained from sorted CD4+ and CD8+ cells came to 3.2 ug. The study obtained 8.5 million to 12 million reads on average for CD4+ cells from healthy donors. Study conclusions and caveats: Common to patients and controls were around 30 CD8+ CDR3 sequences.

Germline V gene lookup returns CDR1 SGHRS and CDR2 YFSETQ. There are 16 residues in the CDR3. Comments on this clonotype: Its antigen is unknown. The junction differs from germline at one of its ends, possibly a read error.

Genomic DNA was employed as the template in profiling TCR beta VDJ and CDR3. TCRdb recomputed calls from the reads with MiXCR, one row per CDR3 protein. The sample contains about 110,000 distinct CDR3 sequences, 51% of which appear only once. The chain couples TRBV5-1 to TRBJ2-1; 8 positions agree with TRBD2. This receptor was taken from a human donor in good health, serving as a control. The sample consisted of sorted CD4+, CD8+, or CD8+CD57+ T cells (not recorded which) from PBMCs. CDR3 region: CAGSLYSYSGVNEQFF. CDR3 bases: TGCGCCGGCAGCTTGTATTCCTATAGCGGGGTCAATGAGCAGTTCTTC. The full variable domain, with the rest looked up from reference TRBV5-1 and TRBJ2-1, is KAGVTQTPRYLIKTRGQQVTLSCSPISGHRSVSWYQQTPGQGLQFLFEYFSETQRNKGNFPGRFSGRQFSNSRSEMNVSTLELGDSALYLCAGSLYSYSGVNEQFFGPGTRLTVL.